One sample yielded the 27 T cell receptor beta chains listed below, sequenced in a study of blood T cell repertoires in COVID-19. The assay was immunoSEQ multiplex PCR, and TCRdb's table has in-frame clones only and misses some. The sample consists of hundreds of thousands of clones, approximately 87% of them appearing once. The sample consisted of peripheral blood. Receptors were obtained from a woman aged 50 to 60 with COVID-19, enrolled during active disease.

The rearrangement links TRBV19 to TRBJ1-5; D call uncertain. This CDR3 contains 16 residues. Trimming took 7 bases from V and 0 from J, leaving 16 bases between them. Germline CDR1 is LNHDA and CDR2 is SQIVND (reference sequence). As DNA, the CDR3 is TGTGCCAGTATTGGGAGCTCCAGTTATAGCAATCAGCCCCAGCATTTT. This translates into CASIGSSSYSNQPQHF.

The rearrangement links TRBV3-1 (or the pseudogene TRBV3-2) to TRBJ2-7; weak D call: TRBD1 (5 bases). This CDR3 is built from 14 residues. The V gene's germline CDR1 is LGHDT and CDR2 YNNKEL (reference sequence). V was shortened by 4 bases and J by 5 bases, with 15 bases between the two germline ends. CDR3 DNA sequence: TGTGCCAGCAGCCTGATTGGCAGGGTCCACGAGCAGTACTTC. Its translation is CASSLIGRVHEQYF.

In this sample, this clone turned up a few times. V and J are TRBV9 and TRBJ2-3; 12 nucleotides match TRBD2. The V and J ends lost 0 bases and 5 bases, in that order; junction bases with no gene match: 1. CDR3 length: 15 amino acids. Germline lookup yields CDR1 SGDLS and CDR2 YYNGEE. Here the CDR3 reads CASSVEGLAGDTQYF. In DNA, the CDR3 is TGTGCCAGCAGCGTAGAGGGACTAGCGGGAGATACGCAGTATTTT.

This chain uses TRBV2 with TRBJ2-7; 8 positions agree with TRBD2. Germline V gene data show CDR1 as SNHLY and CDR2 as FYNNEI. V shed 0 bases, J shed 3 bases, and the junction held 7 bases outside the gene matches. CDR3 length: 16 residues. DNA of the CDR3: TGTGCCAGCAGTGAAGCGCGCGGCGGGGGGATCTACGAGCAGTACTTC. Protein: CASSEARGGGIYEQYF.

CDR3 region: CASSLARTGNSGNTIYF. DNA of the CDR3: TGTGCCAGCAGCCTGGCCCGGACAGGGAACTCTGGAAACACCATATATTTT. The genes are TRBV2 and TRBJ1-3; TRBD1 matches 8 bases. Trimming at V came to 6 bases and at J to 0 bases, leaving 10 bases not matched to a gene. The CDR3 is made up of 17 amino acids. Germline assignment: CDR1 SNHLY and CDR2 FYNNEI.

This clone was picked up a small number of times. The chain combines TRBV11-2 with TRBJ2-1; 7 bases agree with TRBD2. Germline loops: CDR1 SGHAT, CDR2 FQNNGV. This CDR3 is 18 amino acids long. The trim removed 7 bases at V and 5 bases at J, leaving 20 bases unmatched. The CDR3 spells CASTSYGTGGRSNNEQFF. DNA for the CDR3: TGTGCCAGCACCTCATACGGGACCGGGGGGAGGAGCAACAATGAGCAGTTCTTC.

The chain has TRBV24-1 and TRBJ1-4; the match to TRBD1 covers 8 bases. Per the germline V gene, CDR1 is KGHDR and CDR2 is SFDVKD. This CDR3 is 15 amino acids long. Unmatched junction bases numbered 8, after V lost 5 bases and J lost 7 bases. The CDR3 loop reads CATSVQTGVAEKLFF. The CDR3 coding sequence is TGTGCCACCAGTGTCCAGACAGGGGTAGCTGAAAAACTGTTTTTT.

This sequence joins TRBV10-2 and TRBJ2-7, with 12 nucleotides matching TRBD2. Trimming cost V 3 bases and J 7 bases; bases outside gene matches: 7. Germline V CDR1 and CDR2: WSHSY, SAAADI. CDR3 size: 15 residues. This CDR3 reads CASSDSGLAGGEQYF. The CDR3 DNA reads TGCGCCAGCAGTGACTCTGGCCTAGCGGGAGGGGAGCAGTACTTC.

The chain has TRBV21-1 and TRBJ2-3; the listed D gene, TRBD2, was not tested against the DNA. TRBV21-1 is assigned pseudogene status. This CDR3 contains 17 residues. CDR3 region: CASSKVAAYGSTDTQYF. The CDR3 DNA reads TGTGCCAGCAGCAAAGTAGCGGCATACGGTAGCACAGATACGCAGTATTTT.

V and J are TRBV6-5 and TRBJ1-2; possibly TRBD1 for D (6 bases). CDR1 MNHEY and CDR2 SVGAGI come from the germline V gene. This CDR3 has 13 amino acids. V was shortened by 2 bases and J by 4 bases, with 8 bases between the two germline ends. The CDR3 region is CASSYGQRYGYTF. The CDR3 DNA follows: TGTGCCAGCAGTTACGGACAGCGCTATGGCTACACCTTC.

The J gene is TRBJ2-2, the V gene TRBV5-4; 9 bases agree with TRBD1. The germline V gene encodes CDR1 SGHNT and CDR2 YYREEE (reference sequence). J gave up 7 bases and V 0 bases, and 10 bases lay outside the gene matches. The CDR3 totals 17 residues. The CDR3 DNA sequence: TGTGCCAGCAGCTTGGGGGACAGGGCTCTAAGTGGCGGGGAGCTGTTTTTT. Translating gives CASSLGDRALSGGELFF.

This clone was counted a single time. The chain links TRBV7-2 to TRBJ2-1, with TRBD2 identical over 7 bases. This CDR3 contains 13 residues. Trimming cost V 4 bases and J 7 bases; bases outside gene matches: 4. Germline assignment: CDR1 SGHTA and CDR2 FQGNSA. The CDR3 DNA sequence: TGTGCCAGCAGCTCGACGCGGGGGAATGAGCAGTTCTTC. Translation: CASSSTRGNEQFF.

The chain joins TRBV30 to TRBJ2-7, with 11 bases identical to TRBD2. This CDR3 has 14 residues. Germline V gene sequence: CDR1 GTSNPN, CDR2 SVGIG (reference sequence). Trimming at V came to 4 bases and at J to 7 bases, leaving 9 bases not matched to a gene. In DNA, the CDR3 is TGTGCCTGGACCCGGGGACTAGCGGCTTGGGAGCAGTACTTC. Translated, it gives CAWTRGLAAWEQYF.

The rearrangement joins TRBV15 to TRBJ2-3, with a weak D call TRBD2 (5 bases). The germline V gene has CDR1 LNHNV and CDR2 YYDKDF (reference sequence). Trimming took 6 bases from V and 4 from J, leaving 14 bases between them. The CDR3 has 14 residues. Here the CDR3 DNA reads TGTGCCACCAGAGGAGGAAATAGCGCAGATACGCAGTATTTT. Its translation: CATRGGNSADTQYF.

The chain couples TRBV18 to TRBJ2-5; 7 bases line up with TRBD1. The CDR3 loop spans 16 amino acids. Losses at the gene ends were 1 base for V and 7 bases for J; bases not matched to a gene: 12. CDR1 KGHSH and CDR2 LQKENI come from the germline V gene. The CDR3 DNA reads TGTGCCAGCTCACCACTTTCAGGGGGTAATGTCCGGACCCAGTACTTC. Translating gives CASSPLSGGNVRTQYF.

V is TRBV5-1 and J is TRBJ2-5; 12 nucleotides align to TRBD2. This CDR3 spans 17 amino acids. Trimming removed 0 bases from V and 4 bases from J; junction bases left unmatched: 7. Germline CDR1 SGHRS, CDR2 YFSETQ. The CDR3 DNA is TGCGCCAGCAGCTTGGGGCCACTAGCGGGAGGAAGAGAGACCCAGTACTTC. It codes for CASSLGPLAGGRETQYF. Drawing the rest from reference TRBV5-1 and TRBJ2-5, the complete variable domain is KAGVTQTPRYLIKTRGQQVTLSCSPISGHRSVSWYQQTPGQGLQFLFEYFSETQRNKGNFPGRFSGRQFSNSRSEMNVSTLELGDSALYLCASSLGPLAGGRETQYFGPGTRLLVL.

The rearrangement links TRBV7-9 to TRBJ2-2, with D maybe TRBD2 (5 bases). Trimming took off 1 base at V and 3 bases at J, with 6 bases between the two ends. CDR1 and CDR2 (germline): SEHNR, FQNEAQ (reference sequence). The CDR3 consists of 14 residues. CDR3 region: CASSLVGDTGELFF. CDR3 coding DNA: TGTGCCAGCAGCTTAGTGGGAGACACCGGGGAGCTGTTTTTT.

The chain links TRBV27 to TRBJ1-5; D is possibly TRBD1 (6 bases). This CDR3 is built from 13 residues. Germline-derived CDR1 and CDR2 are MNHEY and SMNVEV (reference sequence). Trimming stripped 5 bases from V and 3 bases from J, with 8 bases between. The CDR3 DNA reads TGTGCCAGCAGTAGGACAGTCAATCAGCCCCAGCATTTT. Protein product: CASSRTVNQPQHF.

The DNA for the CDR3 is TGTGCCAGCAGCTTTATAGCAGGGACCGGGGAGCTGTTTTTT. Translation: CASSFIAGTGELFF. The chain links TRBV5-4 to TRBJ2-2; a weak D match, TRBD1 (5 bases). CDR3 length: 14 amino acids. Germline CDR1 SGHNT, CDR2 YYREEE (reference sequence). Trimming stripped 2 bases from V and 5 bases from J, with 10 bases between.

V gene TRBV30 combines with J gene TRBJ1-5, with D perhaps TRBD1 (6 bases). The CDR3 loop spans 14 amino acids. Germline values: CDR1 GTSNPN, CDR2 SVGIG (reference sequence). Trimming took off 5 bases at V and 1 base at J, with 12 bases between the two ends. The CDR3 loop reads CAWGLQGSNQPQHF. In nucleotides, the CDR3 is TGTGCCTGGGGCCTGCAGGGGAGCAATCAGCCCCAGCATTTT.

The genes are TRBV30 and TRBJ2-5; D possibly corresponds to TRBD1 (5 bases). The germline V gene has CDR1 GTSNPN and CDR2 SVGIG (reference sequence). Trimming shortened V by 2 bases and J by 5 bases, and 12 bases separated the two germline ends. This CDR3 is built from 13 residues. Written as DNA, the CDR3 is TGTGCCTGGAGTACAGGCGTTACGGAGACCCAGTACTTC. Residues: CAWSTGVTETQYF.

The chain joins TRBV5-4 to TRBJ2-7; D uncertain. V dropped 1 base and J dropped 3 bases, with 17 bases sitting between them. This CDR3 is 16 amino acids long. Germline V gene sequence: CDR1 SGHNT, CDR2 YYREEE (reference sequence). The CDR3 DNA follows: TGTGCCAGCAGCTTGAACCCCGACTTAGCAAGCTACGAGCAGTACTTC. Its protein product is CASSLNPDLASYEQYF.

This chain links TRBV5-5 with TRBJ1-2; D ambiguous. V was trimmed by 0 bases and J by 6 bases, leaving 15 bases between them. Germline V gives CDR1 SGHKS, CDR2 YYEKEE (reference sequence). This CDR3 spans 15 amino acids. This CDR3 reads CASSLAEGVYDGYTF. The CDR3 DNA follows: TGTGCCAGCAGCTTGGCCGAGGGAGTCTATGATGGCTACACCTTC. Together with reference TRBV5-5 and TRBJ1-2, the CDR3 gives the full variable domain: DAGVTQSPTHLIKTRGQQVTLRCSPISGHKSVSWYQQVLGQGPQFIFQYYEKEERGRGNFPDRFSARQFPNYSSELNVNALLLGDSALYLCASSLAEGVYDGYTFGSGTRLTVV.

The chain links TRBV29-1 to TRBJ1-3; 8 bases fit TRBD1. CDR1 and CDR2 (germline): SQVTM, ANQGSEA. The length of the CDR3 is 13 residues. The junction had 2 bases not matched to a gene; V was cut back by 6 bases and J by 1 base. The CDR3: CSVGDRSGNTIYF. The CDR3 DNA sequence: TGCAGCGTGGGGGACAGGTCTGGAAACACCATATATTTT.

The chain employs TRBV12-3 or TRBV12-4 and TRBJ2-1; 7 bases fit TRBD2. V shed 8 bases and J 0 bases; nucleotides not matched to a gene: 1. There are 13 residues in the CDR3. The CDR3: CASVAGSYNEQFF. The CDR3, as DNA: TGTGCCAGCGTAGCGGGCTCCTACAATGAGCAGTTCTTC.

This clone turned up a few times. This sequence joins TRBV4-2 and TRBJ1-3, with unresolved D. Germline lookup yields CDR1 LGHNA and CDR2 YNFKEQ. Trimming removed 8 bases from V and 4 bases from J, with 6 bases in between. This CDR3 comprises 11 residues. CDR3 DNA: TGTGCCAGCCGCGTCGGAAACACCATATATTTT. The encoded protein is CASRVGNTIYF.

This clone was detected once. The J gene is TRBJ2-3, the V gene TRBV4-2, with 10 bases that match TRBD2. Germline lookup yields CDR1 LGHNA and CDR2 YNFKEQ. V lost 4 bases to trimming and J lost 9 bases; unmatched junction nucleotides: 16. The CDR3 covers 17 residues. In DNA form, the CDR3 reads TGTGCCAGCAGCCCCCGAAGCGGGCTAGCGGGAGATAGGACGCAGTATTTT. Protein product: CASSPRSGLAGDRTQYF.